The TCR beta chain under discussion was sequenced for a study of patients and donors after allogeneic stem cell transplantation (dated by TCRdb to the early 2020s). Receptor amplification or capture employed RT-PCR. Sequencing instrument: NextSeq 550. Starting from the raw public reads, TCRdb applied fastp trimming at Q25, assembled clones with MiXCR and retained in-frame beta chains. Every distinct CDR3 protein forms one entry, paired with its most common genes and DNA. For this sample there are 400,000 to 500,000 distinct CDR3 sequences; about a sixth appear just once. Less than 8% of the sample is in the top ten clones. This clonotype was counted at least ten times. It has no known antigen specificity. No much larger clone exists at a distance of one base, and base qualities are not known. The CDR3 measures 12 amino acids from cysteine to phenylalanine. Solely the CDR3 DNA is kept, with 36 bases framed from the first base. CDR1 and CDR2, per the germline V gene, are SGHTS and YDEGEE. Between the V and J ends, shortened by 5 bases and 5 bases respectively, the junction contains 9 bases.

Sequenced input: blood, either unsorted or a sorted T cell fraction (not recorded which). Rearrangement joined TRBV5-8 to TRBJ2-3; TRBD1 is perhaps the D gene, given 6 matching bases. This receptor was taken from a human donor who was either an allogeneic HSCT recipient or a stem cell or donor lymphocyte infusion donor (not recorded which). It is not recorded whose cells these are; they may come from a transplant donor. The CDR3 has the sequence CASRKGEDTQYF. The nucleotide sequence is given as TGTGCCAGCAGAAAGGGGGAAGATACGCAGTATTTT.